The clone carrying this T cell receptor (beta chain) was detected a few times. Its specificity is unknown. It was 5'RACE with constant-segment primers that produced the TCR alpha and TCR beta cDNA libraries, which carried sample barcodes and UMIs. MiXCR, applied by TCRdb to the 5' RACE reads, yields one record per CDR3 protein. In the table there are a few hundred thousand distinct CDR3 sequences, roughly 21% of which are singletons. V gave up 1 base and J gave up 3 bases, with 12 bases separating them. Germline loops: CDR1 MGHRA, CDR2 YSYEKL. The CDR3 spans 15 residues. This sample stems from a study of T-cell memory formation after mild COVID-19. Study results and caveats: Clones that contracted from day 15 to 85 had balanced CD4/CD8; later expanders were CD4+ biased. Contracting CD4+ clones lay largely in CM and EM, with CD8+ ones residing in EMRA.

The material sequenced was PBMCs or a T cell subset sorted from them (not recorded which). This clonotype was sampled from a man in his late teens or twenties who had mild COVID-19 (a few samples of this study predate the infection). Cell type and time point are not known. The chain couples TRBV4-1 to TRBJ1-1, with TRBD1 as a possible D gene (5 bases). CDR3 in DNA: TGCGCCAGCAGCCAAGCCGGGGGAGGGGACACTGAAGCTTTCTTT. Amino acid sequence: CASSQAGGGDTEAFF.